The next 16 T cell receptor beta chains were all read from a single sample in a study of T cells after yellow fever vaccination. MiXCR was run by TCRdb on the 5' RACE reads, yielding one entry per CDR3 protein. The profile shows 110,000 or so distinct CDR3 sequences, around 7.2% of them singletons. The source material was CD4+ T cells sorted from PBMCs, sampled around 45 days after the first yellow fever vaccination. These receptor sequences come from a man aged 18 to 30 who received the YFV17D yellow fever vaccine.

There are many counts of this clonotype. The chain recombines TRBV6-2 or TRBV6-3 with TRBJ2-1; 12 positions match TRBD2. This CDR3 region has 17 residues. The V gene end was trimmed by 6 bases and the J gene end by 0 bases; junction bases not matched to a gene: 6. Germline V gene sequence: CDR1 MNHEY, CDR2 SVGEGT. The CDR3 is CASRGLAGTSSYNEQFF. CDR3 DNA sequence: TGTGCCAGCAGAGGACTAGCGGGGACAAGCTCCTACAATGAGCAGTTCTTC.

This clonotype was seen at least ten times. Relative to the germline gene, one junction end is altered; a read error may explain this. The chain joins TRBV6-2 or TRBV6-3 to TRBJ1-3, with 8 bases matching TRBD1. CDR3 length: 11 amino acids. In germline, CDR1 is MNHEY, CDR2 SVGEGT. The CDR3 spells CASSNGQGADF. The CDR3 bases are TGTGCCAGCAGTAACGGACAGGGTGCGGATTTT.

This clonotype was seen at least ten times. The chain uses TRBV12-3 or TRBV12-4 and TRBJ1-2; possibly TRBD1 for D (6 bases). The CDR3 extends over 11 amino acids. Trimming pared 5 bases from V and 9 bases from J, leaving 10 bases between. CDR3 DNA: TGTGCCAGCAGTCACAGGGAGAGCTACACCTTC. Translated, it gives CASSHRESYTF.

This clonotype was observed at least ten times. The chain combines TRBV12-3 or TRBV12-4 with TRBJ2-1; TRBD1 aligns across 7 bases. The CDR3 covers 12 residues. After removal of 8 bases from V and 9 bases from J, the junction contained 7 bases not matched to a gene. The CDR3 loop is CASHRDSGEQFF. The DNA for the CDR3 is TGTGCCAGCCACCGGGACAGTGGTGAGCAGTTCTTC.

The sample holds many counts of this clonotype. The CDR3 is CASSSNIRGLKNEKLFF. The DNA for the CDR3 is TGTGCCAGCAGTTCCAACATCAGGGGGCTAAAAAATGAAAAACTGTTTTTT. The rearrangement links TRBV6-5 to TRBJ1-4; 8 bases fit TRBD1. The CDR3 length is 17 residues. The germline CDR1 and CDR2 sequences are MNHEY and SVGAGI. The junction had 12 bases not matched to a gene; V was cut back by 4 bases and J by 5 bases.

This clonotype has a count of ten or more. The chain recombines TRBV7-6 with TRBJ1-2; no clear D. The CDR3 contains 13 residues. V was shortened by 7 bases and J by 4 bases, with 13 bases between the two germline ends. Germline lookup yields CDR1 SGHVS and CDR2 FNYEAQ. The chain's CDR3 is CASISRTPYGYTF. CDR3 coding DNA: TGTGCCAGCATCTCCCGGACCCCCTATGGCTACACCTTC.

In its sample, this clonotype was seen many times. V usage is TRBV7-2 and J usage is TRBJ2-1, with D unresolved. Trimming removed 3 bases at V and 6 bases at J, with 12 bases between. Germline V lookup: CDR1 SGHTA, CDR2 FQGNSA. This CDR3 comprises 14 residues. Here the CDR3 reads CASSFSNLPNEQFF. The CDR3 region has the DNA TGTGCCAGCAGCTTCTCCAACCTACCCAATGAGCAGTTCTTC.

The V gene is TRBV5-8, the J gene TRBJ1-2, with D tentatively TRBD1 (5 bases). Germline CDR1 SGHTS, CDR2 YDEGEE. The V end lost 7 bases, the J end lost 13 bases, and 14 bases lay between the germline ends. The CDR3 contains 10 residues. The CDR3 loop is CASGHGFITF. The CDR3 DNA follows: TGTGCCAGCGGACACGGGTTTATCACCTTC.

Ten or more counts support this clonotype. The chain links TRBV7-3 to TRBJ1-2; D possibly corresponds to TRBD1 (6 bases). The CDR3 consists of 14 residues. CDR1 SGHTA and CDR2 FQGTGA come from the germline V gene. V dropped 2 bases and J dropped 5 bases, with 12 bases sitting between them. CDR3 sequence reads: CASSLGGAGYGYTF. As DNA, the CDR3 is TGTGCCAGCAGCTTAGGGGGCGCAGGGTATGGCTACACCTTC.

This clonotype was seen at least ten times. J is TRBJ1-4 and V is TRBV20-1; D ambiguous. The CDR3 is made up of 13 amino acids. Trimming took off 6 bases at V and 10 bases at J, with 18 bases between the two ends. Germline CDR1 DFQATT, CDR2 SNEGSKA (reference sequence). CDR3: CSATKGFGGKLFF. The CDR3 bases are TGCAGTGCCACGAAGGGATTCGGTGGAAAACTGTTTTTT.

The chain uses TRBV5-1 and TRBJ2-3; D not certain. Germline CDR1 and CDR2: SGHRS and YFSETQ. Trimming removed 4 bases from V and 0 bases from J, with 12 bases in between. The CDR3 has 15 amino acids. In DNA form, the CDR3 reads TGCGCCAGCAGCCCATACTCAGTTAGCACAGATACGCAGTATTTT. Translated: CASSPYSVSTDTQYF. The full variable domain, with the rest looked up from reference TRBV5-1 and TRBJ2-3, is KAGVTQTPRYLIKTRGQQVTLSCSPISGHRSVSWYQQTPGQGLQFLFEYFSETQRNKGNFPGRFSGRQFSNSRSEMNVSTLELGDSALYLCASSPYSVSTDTQYFGPGTRLTVL.

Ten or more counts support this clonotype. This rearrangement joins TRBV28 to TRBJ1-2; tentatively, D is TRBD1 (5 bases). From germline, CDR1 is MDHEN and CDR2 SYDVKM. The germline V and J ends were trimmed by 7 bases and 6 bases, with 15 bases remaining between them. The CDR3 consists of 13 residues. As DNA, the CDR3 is TGTGCCAGCACAAAGCGGCAGGGTAATGGCTACACCTTC. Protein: CASTKRQGNGYTF.

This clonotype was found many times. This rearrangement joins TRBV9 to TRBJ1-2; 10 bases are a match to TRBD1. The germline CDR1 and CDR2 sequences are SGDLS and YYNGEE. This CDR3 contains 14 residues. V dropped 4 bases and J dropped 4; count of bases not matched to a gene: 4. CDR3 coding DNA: TGTGCCAGCAGCCCCGGGACAGGGGTCTATGGCTACACCTTC. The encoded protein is CASSPGTGVYGYTF.

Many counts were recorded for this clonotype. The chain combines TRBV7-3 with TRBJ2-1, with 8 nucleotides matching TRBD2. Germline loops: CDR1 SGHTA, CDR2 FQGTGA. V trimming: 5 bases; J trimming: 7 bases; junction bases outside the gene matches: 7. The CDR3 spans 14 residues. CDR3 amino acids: CASSPGGAGNEQFF. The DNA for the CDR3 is TGTGCCAGCAGCCCCGGGGGGGCTGGGAATGAGCAGTTCTTC.

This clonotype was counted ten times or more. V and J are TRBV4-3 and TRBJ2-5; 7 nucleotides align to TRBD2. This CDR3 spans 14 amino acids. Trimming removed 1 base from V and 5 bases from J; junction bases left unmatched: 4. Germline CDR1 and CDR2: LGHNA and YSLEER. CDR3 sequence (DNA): TGCGCCAGCAGCCAAGGAAGCGGGGTTGAGACCCAGTACTTC. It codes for CASSQGSGVETQYF.

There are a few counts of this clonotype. The CDR3: CASRTGGQYNEQFF. Written as DNA, the CDR3 is TGTGCCAGCAGAACGGGGGGCCAGTACAATGAGCAGTTCTTC. The genes are TRBV7-2 and TRBJ2-1; possible D gene TRBD2, 7 bases. V lost 6 bases to trimming and J lost 4 bases, with 13 bases between them. The V gene's germline CDR1 is SGHTA and CDR2 FQGNSA. The CDR3 is 14 amino acids.